This T cell receptor beta chain was identified during a study of control samples from healthy donors and cancer patients. This CDR3 is built from 13 residues. Trimming stripped 5 bases from V and 4 bases from J, with 9 bases between. Germline V CDR1 and CDR2: LNHDA, SQIVND (reference sequence). Produced via immunoSEQ multiplex PCR; TCRdb's table is partial and in-frame only. Counted here are about 120,000 clones, roughly nine tenths occurring once; the ten biggest clones make up around 1.1%. The chain links TRBV19 to TRBJ1-5, with D tentatively TRBD1 (6 bases). This clonotype originated in a woman aged 50 to 65 with colorectal cancer. The specimen was PBMCs. The CDR3 sequence is CASSPGQNQPQHF. As DNA, the CDR3 is TGTGCCAGTAGTCCCGGACAGAATCAGCCCCAGCATTTT.